These 25 T cell receptor beta chains were all obtained from the same sample, sequenced in a study of a mutant IDH1 vaccine in newly diagnosed glioma. The method was immunoSEQ multiplex PCR; TCRdb's version includes in-frame clones alone and lacks a portion of them. The table records under 35,000 clones, around 89% of them present only once. Time point denoted: week 11, during vaccination. In the vaccine, a single dose held 300 ug of the mutant IDH1 20-mer peptide, along with topical imiquimod. Their recognized antigens are unknown. The sequences come from PBMCs, collected from a glioma patient whose treatment included an IDH1 peptide vaccine. The receptors derive from a man aged 18 to 30 with glioma.

CDR3 protein: CASSRGLAGGPNEQYF. In nucleotides, the CDR3 is TGCGCCAGCAGCCGCGGACTAGCGGGAGGGCCAAACGAGCAGTACTTC. The chain carries TRBV5-1 and TRBJ2-7; 15 nucleotides match TRBD2. Germline loops: CDR1 SGHRS, CDR2 YFSETQ. V shed 4 bases and J 5 bases; nucleotides not matched to a gene: 7. CDR3 length: 16 amino acids.

The rearrangement uses TRBV29-1 and TRBJ2-5, with 11 bases that match TRBD1. This CDR3 has 13 amino acids. Trimming took 7 bases from V and 5 from J; bases not matched to a gene: 6. CDR1 and CDR2 from the germline V gene are SQVTM and ANQGSEA. CDR3 DNA: TGCAGCGCCCGGACAGGGGGCGAGGAGACCCAGTACTTC. This codes for CSARTGGEETQYF.

The rearrangement joins TRBV2 to TRBJ1-5; 9 bases align to TRBD1. V lost 6 bases, J lost 3 bases, and 6 bases stayed unmatched. Germline assignment: CDR1 SNHLY and CDR2 FYNNEI. The CDR3 is 15 residues long. The CDR3 sequence: CASSLDRGNNQPQHF. The CDR3 coding sequence is TGTGCCAGCAGCTTGGACAGGGGTAACAATCAGCCCCAGCATTTT.

This rearrangement joins TRBV21-1 to TRBJ2-7; the listed D gene, TRBD1, was not tested against the DNA. TRBV21-1 has pseudogene status. This CDR3 has 13 amino acids. The CDR3 nucleotides are TGTGCCAGCACGTCCAAAGGGGGTAACGAGCAGTACTTC. It translates to CASTSKGGNEQYF.

The gene calls are TRBV27 and TRBJ2-7, with 11 bases aligning to TRBD2. The V gene's germline CDR1 is MNHEY and CDR2 SMNVEV (reference sequence). With V trimmed by 5 bases and J by 2 bases, 5 bases remained unmatched. The CDR3 extends over 15 amino acids. This CDR3 is CASSLVAGGAYEQYF. The CDR3 nucleotides read TGTGCCAGCAGTCTGGTAGCGGGAGGGGCCTACGAGCAGTACTTC.

The rearrangement uses TRBV6-6 and TRBJ2-3; TRBD1 might be the D (6 bases). The CDR3 totals 15 residues. V shed 0 bases and J shed 9 bases, with 16 bases lying between them. Germline CDR1 and CDR2: MNHNY and SVGAGI (reference sequence). This chain's CDR3 is CASSYSGQGKDTQYF. CDR3 DNA sequence: TGTGCCAGCAGTTACTCGGGGCAGGGGAAAGACACGCAGTATTTT.

This chain joins TRBV14 and TRBJ2-5; no reliable D call. V was cut by 3 bases and J by 5 bases, with 13 bases left in between. The CDR3 sequence is 14 residues long. Germline V gene lookup returns CDR1 SGHDN and CDR2 FVKESK. CDR3 sequence: CASSQSPARETQYF. CDR3 bases: TGTGCCAGCAGCCAGAGCCCAGCGCGGGAGACCCAGTACTTC.

The CDR3 DNA reads TGTGCCTGGAGAGAGTCGGGATCGGGGACCCAGTACTTC. Amino acids: CAWRESGSGTQYF. The gene calls are TRBV30 and TRBJ2-5, with D maybe TRBD2 (5 bases). Trimming removed 3 bases at V and 7 bases at J, with 15 bases between. The CDR3 runs 13 residues. Germline V gives CDR1 GTSNPN, CDR2 SVGIG (reference sequence).

This chain joins TRBV7-9 and TRBJ2-7, with TRBD1 matching over 9 bases. Trimming removed 5 bases from V and 2 bases from J; junction bases left unmatched: 4. From germline, CDR1 is SEHNR and CDR2 FQNEAQ (reference sequence). This CDR3 contains 14 residues. DNA for the CDR3: TGTGCCAGCAGCCTAAACAGGGGGCCCTACGAGCAGTACTTC. Its translation: CASSLNRGPYEQYF.

The chain couples TRBV18 to TRBJ2-7; 11 bases agree with TRBD1. The germline V gene has CDR1 KGHSH and CDR2 LQKENI. This CDR3 comprises 14 residues. V lost 3 bases to trimming and J lost 6 bases; unmatched junction nucleotides: 4. As DNA, the CDR3 is TGTGCCAGCTCACCCCCCGGGACAGGGGGCGAGCAGTACTTC. Translation gives CASSPPGTGGEQYF.

This chain links TRBV5-1 with TRBJ2-5; possibly TRBD2 for D (5 bases). The germline V gene encodes CDR1 SGHRS and CDR2 YFSETQ. The CDR3 runs to 14 residues. Trimming shortened V by 4 bases and J by 2 bases, and 12 bases separated the two germline ends. In DNA, the CDR3 is TGCGCCAGCAGCGATCAAGGACTTCAAGAGACCCAGTACTTC. Translated, it gives CASSDQGLQETQYF.

The chain's CDR3 is CASSLAGQGLNTEAFF. DNA for the CDR3: TGTGCCAGCAGCTTAGCGGGACAGGGGTTGAACACTGAAGCTTTCTTT. The chain joins TRBV7-2 to TRBJ1-1; 10 bases agree with TRBD1. Trimming took 0 bases from V and 0 from J; bases not matched to a gene: 1. This CDR3 spans 16 amino acids. Germline V gene data show CDR1 as SGHTA and CDR2 as FQGNSA.

This clone was recorded only once. This chain links TRBV9 with TRBJ2-1; possible D gene TRBD1, 6 bases. Germline-derived CDR1 and CDR2 are SGDLS and YYNGEE. V was trimmed by 2 bases and J by 3 bases, leaving 12 bases between them. The CDR3 is 15 amino acids. The CDR3 region is CASSVEGTSYNEQFF. DNA of the CDR3: TGTGCCAGCAGCGTTGAAGGGACAAGCTACAATGAGCAGTTCTTC.

Note on this clone: Other DNA sequences from this sample encode an identical CDR3 as well. The rearrangement uses TRBV18 and TRBJ1-1, with 7 nucleotides matching TRBD1. CDR3 length: 13 amino acids. Germline V gene lookup returns CDR1 KGHSH and CDR2 LQKENI. The V and J ends lost 2 bases and 3 bases, in that order; junction bases with no gene match: 0. The CDR3 nucleotides read TGTGCCAGCTCACCAACAGGGGACACTGAAGCTTTCTTT. Its protein product is CASSPTGDTEAFF.

The rearrangement uses TRBV10-2 and TRBJ2-2, with 8 bases identical to TRBD2. V was clipped by 10 bases and J by 7 bases; unmatched bases: 14. The germline V gene has CDR1 WSHSY and CDR2 SAAADI. This CDR3 is 15 amino acids long. The DNA for the CDR3 is TGCGCCACCACCGAGGGCGGGAGGAGGAACGGGGAGCTGTTTTTT. Its protein product is CATTEGGRRNGELFF.

V usage is TRBV29-1 and J usage is TRBJ1-1; unclear D gene. The V gene lost 4 bases and the J gene lost 4 bases, with 13 bases spanning the gap. CDR3 size: 13 residues. Germline lookup yields CDR1 SQVTM and CDR2 ANQGSEA. The CDR3 bases are TGCAGCGTTGGGCGCCGAGCCGGCACTGAAGCTTTCTTT. This codes for CSVGRRAGTEAFF.

The chain recombines TRBV4-1 with TRBJ1-5; D remains unclear. Germline V CDR1 and CDR2: MGHRA, YSYEKL. This CDR3 has 14 amino acids. V lost 5 bases to trimming and J lost 7 bases, with 15 bases between them. The CDR3: CASSSFRSPQPQHF. CDR3 bases: TGCGCCAGCAGCTCATTCAGGAGTCCCCAGCCCCAGCATTTT.

The chain combines TRBV2 with TRBJ2-5; 14 bases match TRBD2. In germline, CDR1 is SNHLY, CDR2 FYNNEI. The length of the CDR3 is 15 residues. Trimming at V came to 6 bases and at J to 6 bases, leaving 6 bases not matched to a gene. The CDR3, as DNA: TGTGCCAGCAGGTCGACTAGCGGGAGGGCACAGACCCAGTACTTC. This encodes CASRSTSGRAQTQYF.

This rearrangement joins TRBV30 to TRBJ2-7; 7 nucleotides line up with TRBD1. Unmatched junction bases numbered 4, after V lost 6 bases and J lost 2 bases. The CDR3 runs to 12 residues. Germline-derived CDR1 and CDR2 are GTSNPN and SVGIG (reference sequence). The CDR3 spells CACQDRAYEQYF. CDR3 coding DNA: TGTGCCTGCCAAGACAGGGCCTACGAGCAGTACTTC.

The rearrangement uses TRBV5-8 and TRBJ1-5; 9 bases fit TRBD1. The CDR3 length is 15 residues. V gave up 4 bases and J gave up 3 bases; unmatched junction bases: 5. Germline V gives CDR1 SGHTS, CDR2 YDEGEE. The CDR3 protein is CASSPQGANNQPQHF. The CDR3 DNA reads TGTGCCAGCAGCCCACAGGGGGCGAACAATCAGCCCCAGCATTTT.

This clone was recorded only once. The CDR3 DNA reads TGTGCCAGCAGTGAGGTCGGACGTGGGGGTGGCTACACCTTC. Translating gives CASSEVGRGGGYTF. The V and J genes are TRBV2 and TRBJ1-2; D might be TRBD1 (5 bases). This CDR3 comprises 14 residues. Germline V gives CDR1 SNHLY, CDR2 FYNNEI. Trimming pared 3 bases from V and 7 bases from J, leaving 15 bases between.

The chain couples TRBV6-5 to TRBJ2-7; TRBD2 is a possible D gene (6 bases). V was trimmed by 6 bases and J by 1 base, leaving 10 bases between them. This CDR3 has 13 amino acids. Germline CDR1 MNHEY, CDR2 SVGAGI. CDR3 region: CASSYRGSYEQYF. For the CDR3, the DNA is TGTGCCAGCAGCTACCGGGGGTCCTACGAGCAGTACTTC.

The genes are TRBV30 and TRBJ1-3; unclear D gene. The germline V gene has CDR1 GTSNPN and CDR2 SVGIG (reference sequence). Deletions cut 0 bases from V and 5 bases from J, with 11 bases between. This CDR3 has 14 residues. The CDR3: CAWSVVKGRNTIYF. In DNA form, the CDR3 reads TGTGCCTGGAGTGTAGTCAAGGGCCGAAACACCATATATTTT.

This chain connects TRBV7-2 to TRBJ2-7, with 11 nucleotides matching TRBD2. Germline V CDR1 and CDR2: SGHTA, FQGNSA. This CDR3 has 15 amino acids. V shed 2 bases, J shed 3 bases, and the junction held 3 bases outside the gene matches. The CDR3 DNA sequence: TGTGCCAGCAGCTTATCACTAGCGGGAGTCTACGAGCAGTACTTC. It specifies CASSLSLAGVYEQYF.

The chain carries TRBV9 and TRBJ1-5, with D possibly being TRBD1 (5 bases). Deletions cut 4 bases from V and 1 base from J, with 12 bases between. Germline V gene sequence: CDR1 SGDLS, CDR2 YYNGEE. The CDR3 has 15 amino acids. CDR3 nucleotide sequence: TGTGCCAGCAGCTCTGGGCAGGGCAGCAATCAGCCCCAGCATTTT. It specifies CASSSGQGSNQPQHF.